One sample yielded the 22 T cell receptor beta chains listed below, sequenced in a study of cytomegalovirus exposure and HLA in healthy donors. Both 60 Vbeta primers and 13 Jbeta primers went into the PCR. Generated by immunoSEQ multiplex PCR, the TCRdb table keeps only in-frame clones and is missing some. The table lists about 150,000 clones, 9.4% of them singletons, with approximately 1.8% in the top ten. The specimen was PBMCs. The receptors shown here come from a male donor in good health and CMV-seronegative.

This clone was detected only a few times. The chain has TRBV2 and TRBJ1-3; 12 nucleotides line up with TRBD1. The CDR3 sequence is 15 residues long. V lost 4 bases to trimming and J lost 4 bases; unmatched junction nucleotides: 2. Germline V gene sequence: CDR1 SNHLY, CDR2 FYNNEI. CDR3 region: CASSGDRGPGNTIYF. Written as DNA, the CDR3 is TGTGCCAGCAGTGGGGACAGGGGGCCCGGAAACACCATATATTTT.

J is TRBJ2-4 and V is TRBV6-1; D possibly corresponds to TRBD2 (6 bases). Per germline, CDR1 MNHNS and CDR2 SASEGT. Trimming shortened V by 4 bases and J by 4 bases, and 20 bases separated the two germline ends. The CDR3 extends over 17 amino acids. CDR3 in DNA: TGTGCCAGCAGTGCCCTAATCGGCAGGGACTGGAAAAACATTCAGTACTTC. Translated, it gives CASSALIGRDWKNIQYF.

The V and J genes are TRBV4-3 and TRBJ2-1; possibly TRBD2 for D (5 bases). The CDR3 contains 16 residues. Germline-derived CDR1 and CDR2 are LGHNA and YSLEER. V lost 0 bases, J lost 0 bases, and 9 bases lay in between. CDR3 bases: TGCGCCAGCAGCCAAGAGGCGGGCCCCTCCTACAATGAGCAGTTCTTC. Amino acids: CASSQEAGPSYNEQFF.

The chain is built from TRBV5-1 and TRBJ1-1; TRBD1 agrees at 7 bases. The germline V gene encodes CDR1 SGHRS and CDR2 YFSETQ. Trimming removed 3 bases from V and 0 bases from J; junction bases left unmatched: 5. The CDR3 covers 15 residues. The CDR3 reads CASSSKGAMNTEAFF. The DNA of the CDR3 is TGCGCCAGCAGCTCCAAGGGGGCTATGAACACTGAAGCTTTCTTT.

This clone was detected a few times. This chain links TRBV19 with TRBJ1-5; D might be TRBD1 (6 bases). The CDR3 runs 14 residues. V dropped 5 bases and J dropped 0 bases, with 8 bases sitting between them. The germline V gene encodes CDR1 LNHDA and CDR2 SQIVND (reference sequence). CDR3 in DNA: TGTGCCAGTAGTGGACAGTATAGCAATCAGCCCCAGCATTTT. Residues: CASSGQYSNQPQHF.

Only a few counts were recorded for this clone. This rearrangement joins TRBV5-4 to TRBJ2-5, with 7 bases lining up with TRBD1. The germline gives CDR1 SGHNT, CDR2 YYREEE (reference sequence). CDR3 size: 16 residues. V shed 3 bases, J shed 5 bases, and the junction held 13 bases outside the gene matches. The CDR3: CASSSSDRSSVETQYF. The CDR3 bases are TGTGCCAGCAGCTCCTCGGACAGGAGCTCCGTGGAGACCCAGTACTTC.

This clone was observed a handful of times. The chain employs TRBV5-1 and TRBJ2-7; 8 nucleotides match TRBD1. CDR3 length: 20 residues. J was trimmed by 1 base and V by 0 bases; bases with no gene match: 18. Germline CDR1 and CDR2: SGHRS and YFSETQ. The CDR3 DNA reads TGCGCCAGCAGCTTGGTGGTTGCGGCAGGGGGCCCTACTTCTTCCTACGAGCAGTACTTC. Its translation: CASSLVVAAGGPTSSYEQYF.

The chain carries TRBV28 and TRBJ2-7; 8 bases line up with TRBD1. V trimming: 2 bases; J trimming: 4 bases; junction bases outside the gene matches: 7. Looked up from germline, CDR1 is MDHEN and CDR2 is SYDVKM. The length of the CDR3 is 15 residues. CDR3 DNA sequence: TGTGCCAGCAGTTTAGTAAGGACAGGGTTATACGAGCAGTACTTC. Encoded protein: CASSLVRTGLYEQYF.

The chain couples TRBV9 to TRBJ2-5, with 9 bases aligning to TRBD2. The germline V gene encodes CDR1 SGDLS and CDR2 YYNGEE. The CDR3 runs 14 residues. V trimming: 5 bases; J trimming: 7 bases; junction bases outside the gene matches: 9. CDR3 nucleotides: TGTGCCAGCAGTCCCGGGACTAGCTTTGGGACCCAGTACTTC. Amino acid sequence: CASSPGTSFGTQYF. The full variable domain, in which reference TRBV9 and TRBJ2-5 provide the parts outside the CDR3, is DSGVTQTPKHLITATGQRVTLRCSPRSGDLSVYWYQQSLDQGLQFLIQYYNGEERAKGNILERFSAQQFPDLHSELNLSSLELGDSALYFCASSPGTSFGTQYFGPGTRLLVL.

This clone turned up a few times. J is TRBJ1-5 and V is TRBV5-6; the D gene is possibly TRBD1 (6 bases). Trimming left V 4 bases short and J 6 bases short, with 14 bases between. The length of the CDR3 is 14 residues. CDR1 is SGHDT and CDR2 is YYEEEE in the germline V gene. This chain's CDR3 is CASSGRQDGQPQHF. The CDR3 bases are TGTGCCAGCAGCGGGCGACAGGATGGTCAGCCCCAGCATTTT.

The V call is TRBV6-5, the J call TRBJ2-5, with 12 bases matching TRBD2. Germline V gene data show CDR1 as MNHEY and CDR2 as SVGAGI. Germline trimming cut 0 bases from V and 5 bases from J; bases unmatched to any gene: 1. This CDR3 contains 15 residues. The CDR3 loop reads CASSYSGLAGETQYF. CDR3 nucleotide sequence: TGTGCCAGCAGTTACTCAGGACTAGCGGGGGAGACCCAGTACTTC.

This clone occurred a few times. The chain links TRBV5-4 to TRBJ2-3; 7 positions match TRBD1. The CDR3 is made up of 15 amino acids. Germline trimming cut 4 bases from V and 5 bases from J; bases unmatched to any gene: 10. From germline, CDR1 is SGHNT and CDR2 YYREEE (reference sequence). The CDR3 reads CASSVGRGLLDTQYF. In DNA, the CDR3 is TGTGCCAGCAGCGTGGGCAGGGGGTTACTAGATACGCAGTATTTT. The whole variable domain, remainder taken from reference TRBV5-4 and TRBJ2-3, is ETGVTQSPTHLIKTRGQQVTLRCSSQSGHNTVSWYQQALGQGPQFIFQYYREEENGRGNFPPRFSGLQFPNYSSELNVNALELDDSALYLCASSVGRGLLDTQYFGPGTRLTVL.

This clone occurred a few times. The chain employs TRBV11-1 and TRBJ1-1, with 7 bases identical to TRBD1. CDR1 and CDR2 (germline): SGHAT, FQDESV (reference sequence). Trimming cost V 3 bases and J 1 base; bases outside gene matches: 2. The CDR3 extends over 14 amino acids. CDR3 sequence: CASSFTGANTEAFF. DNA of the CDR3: TGTGCCAGCAGCTTCACAGGGGCGAACACTGAAGCTTTCTTT.

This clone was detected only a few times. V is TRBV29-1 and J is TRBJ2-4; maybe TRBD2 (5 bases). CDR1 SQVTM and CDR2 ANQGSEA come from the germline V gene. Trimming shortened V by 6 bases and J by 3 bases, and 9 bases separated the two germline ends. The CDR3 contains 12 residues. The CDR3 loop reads CSVTEDKNIQYF. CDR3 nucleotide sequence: TGCAGCGTGACGGAGGACAAAAACATTCAGTACTTC.

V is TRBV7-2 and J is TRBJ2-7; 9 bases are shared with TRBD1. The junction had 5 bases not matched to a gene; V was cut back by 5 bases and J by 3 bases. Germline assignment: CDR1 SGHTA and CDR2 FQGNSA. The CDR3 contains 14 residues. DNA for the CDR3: TGTGCCAGCAGCCCCGCGGGACAGGGCTACGAGCAGTACTTC. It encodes CASSPAGQGYEQYF.

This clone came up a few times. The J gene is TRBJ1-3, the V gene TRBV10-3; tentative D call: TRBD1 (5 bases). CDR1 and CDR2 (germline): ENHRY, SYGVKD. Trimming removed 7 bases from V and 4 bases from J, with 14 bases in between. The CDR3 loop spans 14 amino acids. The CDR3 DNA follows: TGTGCCATCAAGGGCCAGGGTACAGGAAACACCATATATTTT. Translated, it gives CAIKGQGTGNTIYF.

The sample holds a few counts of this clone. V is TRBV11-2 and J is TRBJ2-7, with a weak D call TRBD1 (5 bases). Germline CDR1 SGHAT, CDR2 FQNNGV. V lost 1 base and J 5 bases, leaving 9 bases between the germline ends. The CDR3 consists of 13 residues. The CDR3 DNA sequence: TGTGCCAGCAGCTTAGGGAAAGGGGACGAGCAGTACTTC. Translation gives CASSLGKGDEQYF.

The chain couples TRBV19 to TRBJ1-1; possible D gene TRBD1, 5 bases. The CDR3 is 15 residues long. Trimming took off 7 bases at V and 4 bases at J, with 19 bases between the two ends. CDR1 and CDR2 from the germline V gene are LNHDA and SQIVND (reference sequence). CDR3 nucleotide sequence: TGTGCCAGTACCTTTAGCGGCAGGGTGGGCACTGAAGCTTTCTTT. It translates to CASTFSGRVGTEAFF.

This CDR3 reads CASSLSGRGGGELFF. The CDR3 DNA reads TGTGCCAGCAGCCTTAGCGGGAGAGGAGGCGGGGAGCTGTTTTTT. This chain uses TRBV4-2 with TRBJ2-2, with TRBD2 matching 9 bases. This CDR3 is 15 amino acids long. Trimming at V came to 4 bases and at J to 7 bases, leaving 7 bases not matched to a gene. Germline V lookup: CDR1 LGHNA, CDR2 YNFKEQ.

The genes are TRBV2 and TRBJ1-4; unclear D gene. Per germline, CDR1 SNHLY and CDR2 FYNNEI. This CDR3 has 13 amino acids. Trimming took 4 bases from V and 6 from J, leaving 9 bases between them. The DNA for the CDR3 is TGTGCCAGCAGTGTGTCCCGAGATGAAAAACTGTTTTTT. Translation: CASSVSRDEKLFF.

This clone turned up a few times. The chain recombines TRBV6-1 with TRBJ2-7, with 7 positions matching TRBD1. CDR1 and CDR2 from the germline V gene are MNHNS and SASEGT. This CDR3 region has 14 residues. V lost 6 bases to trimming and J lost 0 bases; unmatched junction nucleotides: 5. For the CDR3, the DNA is TGTGCCAGCAGCGGACAGGAGTACTCCTACGAGCAGTACTTC. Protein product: CASSGQEYSYEQYF.

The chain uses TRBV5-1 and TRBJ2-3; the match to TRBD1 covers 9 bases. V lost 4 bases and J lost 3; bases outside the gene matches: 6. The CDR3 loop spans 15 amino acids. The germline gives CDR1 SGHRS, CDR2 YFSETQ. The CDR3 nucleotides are TGCGCCAGCAGCCCCCCGGGACAGGGTACAGATACGCAGTATTTT. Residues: CASSPPGQGTDTQYF.